One sample yielded the 12 T cell receptor beta chains listed below, sequenced in a study of shared clonotypes between healthy human individuals. Terminally differentiated effector memory CD45RA+ cells were left out of the naive CD8 fraction, which was CD45RO-negative and positively selected for CCR7. The method was immunoSEQ multiplex PCR; TCRdb's version includes in-frame clones alone and lacks a portion of them. Of about 2 million clones in the sample, about 95% were seen once. Sequencing was performed on naive CD8+ T cells sorted from blood. These receptors were obtained from a man aged 18-30 years in good health.

The V gene is TRBV10-1, the J gene TRBJ2-1; a possible D gene is TRBD2 (5 bases). The CDR3 is 15 residues long. Germline V gene data show CDR1 as WNHNN and CDR2 as SYGVQD (reference sequence). The V and J ends lost 3 bases and 0 bases respectively, with 9 bases between them. CDR3 in DNA: TGCGCCAGCAGTGACCCTAGCAACTCCTACAATGAGCAGTTCTTC. Translation gives CASSDPSNSYNEQFF.

The chain links TRBV28 to TRBJ2-1, with a weak D call TRBD1 (6 bases). Per germline, CDR1 MDHEN and CDR2 SYDVKM. Trimming left V 4 bases short and J 0 bases short, with 10 bases between. This CDR3 is 15 amino acids long. The CDR3 DNA follows: TGTGCCAGCAGTTCCGGGACAATCTCCTACAATGAGCAGTTCTTC. This encodes CASSSGTISYNEQFF.

The chain has TRBV1 and TRBJ2-7; the table's D call, TRBD2, has no DNA check behind it. TRBV1 is noted as a pseudogene. The CDR3 is 19 amino acids. DNA of the CDR3: TGCACCAGCAGCCAAGATAGGGGGGGAGGGCCGCTGCCCTCCTACGAGCAGTACTTC. Amino acid sequence: CTSSQDRGGGPLPSYEQYF.

The J gene is TRBJ2-5, the V gene TRBV2; 7 nucleotides match TRBD2. Germline CDR1 and CDR2: SNHLY and FYNNEI. CDR3 length: 17 amino acids. After removal of 6 bases from V and 0 bases from J, the junction contained 13 bases not matched to a gene. The chain's CDR3 is CASSGVTSELYQETQYF. The CDR3 region has the DNA TGTGCCAGCAGCGGGGTAACTAGCGAGCTGTACCAAGAGACCCAGTACTTC.

The chain employs TRBV6-5 and TRBJ2-1; D is perhaps TRBD2 (6 bases). The CDR3 is 14 residues long. The V gene lost 5 bases and the J gene lost 10 bases, with 18 bases spanning the gap. Germline V CDR1 and CDR2: MNHEY, SVGAGI. The CDR3 spells CASSLWAHAGEQFF. CDR3 in DNA: TGTGCCAGCAGTCTATGGGCCCACGCGGGAGAGCAGTTCTTC.

DNA for the CDR3: TGTGCCAGCAGTTTCCTACCCCCGGGACAGGGCTACGAGCAGTACTTC. Amino acid sequence: CASSFLPPGQGYEQYF. The rearrangement joins TRBV7-2 to TRBJ2-7, with 9 bases lining up with TRBD1. Germline V CDR1 and CDR2: SGHTA, FQGNSA. V lost 6 bases and J lost 3; bases outside the gene matches: 12. The CDR3 covers 16 residues. The full variable domain, completed using reference TRBV7-2 and TRBJ2-7, is GAGVSQSPSNKVTEKGKDVELRCDPISGHTALYWYRQSLGQGLEFLIYFQGNSAPDKSGLPSDRFSAERTGGSVSTLTIQRTQQEDSAVYLCASSFLPPGQGYEQYFGPGTRLTVT.

In the case of this clone: An end of the junction does not agree with germline; a read error may underlie this. This sequence joins TRBV4-1 and TRBJ2-7; a possible D gene is TRBD1 (5 bases). The V gene's germline CDR1 is MGHRA and CDR2 YSYEKL. There are 15 residues in the CDR3. This chain's CDR3 is CASSQGSGNGYEQYF. The CDR3 DNA is TGCGCCAGCAGTCAAGGGTCAGGGAACGGGTACGAGCAGTACTTC.

The rearrangement uses TRBV5-5 and TRBJ2-7, with 7 bases fitting TRBD2. The CDR3 is made up of 14 amino acids. Germline CDR1 reads SGHKS; CDR2 reads YYEKEE (reference sequence). The J segment lost 6 bases and the V segment lost 4 bases, leaving 10 bases of the junction unmatched. CDR3 coding DNA: TGTGCCAGCAGCCCCGGACTAGGTCGATCCGAGCAGTACTTC. Protein product: CASSPGLGRSEQYF.

The chain links TRBV7-9 to TRBJ2-1; D remains unclear. V was pared by 5 bases and J by 1 base, with 9 bases between. CDR1 and CDR2 (germline): SEHNR, FQNEAQ (reference sequence). This CDR3 has 14 residues. The CDR3 region has the DNA TGTGCCAGCAGCCGAGACGGATCCTACAATGAGCAGTTCTTC. Translating it yields CASSRDGSYNEQFF.

The J gene is TRBJ1-2, the V gene TRBV15, with D tentatively TRBD1 (6 bases). This CDR3 is built from 14 residues. CDR1 LNHNV and CDR2 YYDKDF come from the germline V gene (reference sequence). The V and J ends lost 4 bases and 0 bases respectively, with 9 bases between them. CDR3 sequence (DNA): TGTGCCACCAGCATGGGACAAGCTAACTATGGCTACACCTTC. The encoded protein is CATSMGQANYGYTF.

CDR3 sequence (DNA): TGTGCCAGCAGTTTAGGGCCGGGACAGGGGGCCTACGAGCAGTACTTC. This translates into CASSLGPGQGAYEQYF. This chain links TRBV27 with TRBJ2-7; TRBD1 aligns across 11 bases. V was pared by 2 bases and J by 2 bases, with 5 bases of the junction left unmatched. Germline V gene data show CDR1 as MNHEY and CDR2 as SMNVEV (reference sequence). This CDR3 comprises 16 residues.

The V gene is TRBV6-5, the J gene TRBJ2-5, with 7 bases that match TRBD1. From germline, CDR1 is MNHEY and CDR2 SVGAGI. Germline trimming cut 4 bases from V and 4 bases from J; bases unmatched to any gene: 3. This CDR3 spans 13 amino acids. As DNA, the CDR3 is TGTGCCAGCAGTTTACAGGGGATAGAGACCCAGTACTTC. It yields the protein CASSLQGIETQYF.